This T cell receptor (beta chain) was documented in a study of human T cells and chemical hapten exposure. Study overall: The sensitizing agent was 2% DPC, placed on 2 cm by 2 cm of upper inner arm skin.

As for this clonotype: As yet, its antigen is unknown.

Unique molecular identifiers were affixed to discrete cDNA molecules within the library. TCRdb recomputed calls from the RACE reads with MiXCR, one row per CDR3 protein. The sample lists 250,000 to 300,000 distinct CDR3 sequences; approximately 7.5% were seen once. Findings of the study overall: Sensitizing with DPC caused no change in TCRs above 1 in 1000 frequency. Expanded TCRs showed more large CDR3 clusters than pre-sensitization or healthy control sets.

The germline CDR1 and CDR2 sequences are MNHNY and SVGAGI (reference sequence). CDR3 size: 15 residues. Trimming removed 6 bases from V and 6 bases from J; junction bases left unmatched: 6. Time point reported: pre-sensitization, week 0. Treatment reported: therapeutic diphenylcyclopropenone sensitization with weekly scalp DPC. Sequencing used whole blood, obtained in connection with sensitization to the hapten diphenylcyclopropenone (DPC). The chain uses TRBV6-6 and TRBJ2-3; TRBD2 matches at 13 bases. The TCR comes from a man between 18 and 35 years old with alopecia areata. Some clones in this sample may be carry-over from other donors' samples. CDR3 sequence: CASSSGLAGVDTQYF. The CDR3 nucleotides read TGTGCCAGCAGCTCCGGACTAGCGGGGGTGGATACGCAGTATTTT.